This T cell receptor (beta chain) was sequenced for a study of cytomegalovirus exposure and HLA in healthy donors. Findings and limits, study-wide: Associated with cytomegalovirus, according to the listing, were fewer than 200 TCR beta chains.

Concerning this clone itself: What it binds is not known.

The V segment lost 0 bases and the J segment 13 bases; nucleotides outside the gene matches: 2. Germline CDR1 reads SGDLS; CDR2 reads YYNGEE. CDR3 length: 14 residues. The donors belonged to the roughly 110-subject validation cohort, separate from the 666-subject first cohort. Using immunoSEQ multiplex PCR, the repertoire was profiled, and TCRdb retains in-frame clones only, with some absent. The profile shows around 300,000 clones, roughly 90% of them singletons. The rearrangement links TRBV9 to TRBJ2-1; 15 positions agree with TRBD2. The origin of this receptor is a woman aged 25 to 39 in good health and CMV-seropositive. Sequencing was performed on PBMCs. This chain's CDR3 is CASSVEGLAGGQFF. CDR3 nucleotide sequence: TGTGCCAGCAGCGTAGAGGGACTAGCGGGAGGACAGTTCTTC.